Given below is one T cell receptor beta chain in context. The data were obtained in a study of chemoradiotherapy in HPV16-positive cancers. Generated by immunoSEQ multiplex PCR, the TCRdb table keeps only in-frame clones and is missing some. The table shows about 1,900 clones, with 80% to 90% occurring only once. Repeated repertoire sampling spanned the course of chemoradiotherapy. This CDR3 contains 18 residues. Germline V gene data show CDR1 as SQVTM and CDR2 as ANQGSEA. Unmatched junction bases numbered 10, after V lost 1 base and J lost 4 bases. The sequenced sample was tumor tissue, obtained from a patient who underwent chemoradiotherapy. The chain employs TRBV29-1 and TRBJ2-1, with 13 bases that match TRBD2. This receptor was obtained from a human donor with HPV-associated anogenital cancer. CDR3 residues: CSVEGLAGGTSLYNEQFF. CDR3 nucleotides: TGCAGCGTTGAAGGACTAGCGGGGGGTACGAGTCTATACAATGAGCAGTTCTTC.